The text below deals with one T cell receptor beta chain. Antigen: not known. The entry originates in a study of OX40 agonist ivuxolimab in advanced cancers. Study-wide results and caveats: The authors also found low normalized T-cell clonal expansion in some nonresponders.

Assay: immunoSEQ multiplex PCR; the TCRdb copy retains only in-frame clones and omits some. The table lists under 85,000 clones, about 90% of them singletons, with around 4.1% in the top ten. This CDR3 contains 14 residues. Germline V gives CDR1 MDHEN, CDR2 SYDVKM. The germline V and J ends were trimmed by 7 bases and 0 bases, with 9 bases remaining between them. Specimen: CD4+ or CD8+ T cells sorted from blood, collected in a trial of the OX40 agonist ivuxolimab. The TCR originated in an adult with an advanced solid tumor such as melanoma, head and neck, liver or kidney cancer. This rearrangement joins TRBV28 to TRBJ1-4; no firm D call. CDR3 sequence: CASKTFSTNEKLFF. CDR3 in DNA: TGTGCCAGCAAAACTTTCTCAACTAATGAAAAACTGTTTTTT. The entire variable domain, with the rest obtained from reference TRBV28 and TRBJ1-4, is as follows: DVKVTQSSRYLVKRTGEKVFLECVQDMDHENMFWYRQDPGLGLRLIYFSYDVKMKEKGDIPEGYSVSREKKERFSLILESASTNQTSMYLCASKTFSTNEKLFFGSGTQLSVL.